This T cell receptor beta chain was identified in a study of regulatory T cells in long-lasting Graves disease. HTBI primers from iRepertoire and Arm-PCR of CDR3 regions yielded the TCR beta libraries. TCRdb processed the multiplex PCR reads anew with MiXCR; each CDR3 protein has one entry. The sample has 650,000 to 850,000 distinct CDR3 sequences, 25% to 30% seen once. Sample time point: persistent/refractory GD, antithyroid drugs over 5 years with positive TRAb. Preparation of the TCR library used RNA extracted from PBMCs. Diagnosing Graves' disease relied on the American Thyroid Association guidelines. V was pared by 3 bases and J by 7 bases, with 10 bases between. CDR3 length: 14 amino acids. Turning to this clonotype: As the CDR3 is not closed by the conserved phenylalanine or tryptophan, this likely results from a read error.

The source material was peripheral blood mononuclear cells (PBMCs), sampled when the disease was refractory, from a patient treated with antithyroid drugs. The J gene is TRBJ1-6, the V gene TRBV12-3 or TRBV12-4; no clear D gene. This clonotype originated in a female donor with Graves disease. The CDR3 DNA reads as TGTGCCAGCAGTTTGGGAAGTTTCAATTCACCCCTCCACCTT. Translated, it gives CASSLGSFNSPLHL.